This T cell receptor beta chain was recovered during a study of T cell responses to AZD1222 COVID-19 vaccine. The CDR3 runs to 15 residues. V lost 2 bases to trimming and J lost 3 bases; unmatched junction nucleotides: 7. Germline V gives CDR1 KGHSH, CDR2 LQKENI. This clone was seen once. The repertoire was sequenced with immunoSEQ multiplex PCR; TCRdb's copy has only in-frame clones and lacks some. The sample gives 45,000 to 55,000 clones, roughly four fifths of which show up once; 10% is in the top ten. The clonotype originates from an adult in good health. This chain connects TRBV18 to TRBJ2-7, with 7 bases aligning to TRBD1. The sample here was peripheral blood, taken on day 0 of AZD1222 vaccination. Here the CDR3 DNA reads TGTGCCAGCTCACCAGCGTTGAACAGGGGCTACGAGCAGTACTTC. Protein sequence: CASSPALNRGYEQYF.